Shown below are 11 T cell receptor beta chains from a single sample sequenced in a study of control samples from healthy donors and cancer patients. Libraries were prepared by immunoSEQ multiplex PCR; TCRdb keeps only in-frame clonotypes and omits some of them. The sample has tens of thousands of clones, 94% seen once. The specimen was blood. All receptors derive from a woman aged 18-30 years in good health.

V and J are TRBV20-1 and TRBJ2-1; D remains unclear. V lost 3 bases and J 7 bases, leaving 4 bases between the germline ends. Germline CDR1 is DFQATT and CDR2 is SNEGSKA (reference sequence). CDR3 size: 10 residues. The CDR3: CSASDNEQFF. For the CDR3, the DNA is TGCAGTGCTAGTGATAATGAGCAGTTCTTC.

This chain joins TRBV28 and TRBJ2-7; D is unclear. The V gene lost 6 bases and the J gene lost 2 bases, with 5 bases spanning the gap. Per germline, CDR1 MDHEN and CDR2 SYDVKM. This CDR3 contains 11 residues. Here the CDR3 DNA reads TGTGCCAGCAGGGGCGCCTACGAGCAGTACTTC. Its protein product is CASRGAYEQYF.

The chain has TRBV7-9 and TRBJ1-2, with D possibly TRBD1 on 6 matching bases. The V and J ends lost 8 bases and 2 bases respectively, with 15 bases between them. Germline V CDR1 and CDR2: SEHNR, FQNEAQ (reference sequence). This CDR3 has 14 residues. CDR3 sequence reads: CASDGGDMNYGYTF. The CDR3 region has the DNA TGTGCCAGCGACGGGGGGGACATGAACTATGGCTACACCTTC. Full variable domain (missing parts from reference TRBV7-9 and TRBJ1-2): DTGVSQNPRHKITKRGQNVTFRCDPISEHNRLYWYRQTLGQGPEFLTYFQNEAQLEKSRLLSDRFSAERPKGSFSTLEIQRTEQGDSAMYLCASDGGDMNYGYTFGSGTRLTVV.

The V gene is TRBV5-1, the J gene TRBJ2-5; D possibly corresponds to TRBD1 (6 bases). This CDR3 is built from 15 residues. Germline values: CDR1 SGHRS, CDR2 YFSETQ. Trimming pared 3 bases from V and 5 bases from J, leaving 17 bases between. The CDR3 DNA reads TGCGCCAGCAGCTCGACTACAGGGTCGGGGGAGACCCAGTACTTC. This codes for CASSSTTGSGETQYF.

The V and J genes are TRBV11-3 and TRBJ2-1; maybe TRBD1 (5 bases). CDR1 is SGHNT, CDR2 YENEEA, per germline. V dropped 0 bases and J dropped 5 bases, with 17 bases sitting between them. The CDR3 length is 17 residues. The CDR3 DNA sequence: TGTGCCAGCAGCTTAGATTTGCGAGACAGACTCAACAATGAGCAGTTCTTC. Translating it yields CASSLDLRDRLNNEQFF.

The rearrangement uses TRBV9 and TRBJ2-5; D not certain. CDR3 length equals 13 residues. The V gene's germline CDR1 is SGDLS and CDR2 YYNGEE. Between the trimmed V and J ends, which lost 0 bases and 4 bases, there was a span of 7 bases. CDR3 loop: CASSVGGLETQYF. In DNA form, the CDR3 reads TGTGCCAGCAGCGTAGGCGGTTTAGAGACCCAGTACTTC.

V gene TRBV19 combines with J gene TRBJ2-7; 15 bases are shared with TRBD2. J gave up 0 bases and V 2 bases, and 11 bases lay outside the gene matches. Per germline, CDR1 LNHDA and CDR2 SQIVND (reference sequence). The CDR3 consists of 20 residues. The CDR3: CASSIPSGLAGGRSSYEQYF. The CDR3, as DNA: TGTGCCAGTAGTATACCCTCGGGACTAGCGGGAGGAAGGAGCTCCTACGAGCAGTACTTC.

This chain joins TRBV2 and TRBJ1-1; 8 bases match TRBD1. The CDR3 loop spans 12 amino acids. Unmatched junction bases numbered 7, after V lost 7 bases and J lost 9 bases. CDR1 is SNHLY and CDR2 is FYNNEI in the germline V gene. Here the CDR3 reads CASTGQGAQAFF. CDR3 in DNA: TGTGCCAGCACGGGGCAGGGGGCTCAAGCTTTCTTT.

The genes are TRBV18 and TRBJ2-7; D is perhaps TRBD1 (5 bases). In germline, CDR1 is KGHSH, CDR2 LQKENI. The CDR3 runs to 16 residues. The V gene lost 3 bases and the J gene lost 0 bases, with 15 bases spanning the gap. This chain's CDR3 is CASSPSNPTVSYEQYF. For the CDR3, the DNA is TGTGCCAGCTCACCCTCCAACCCGACAGTCTCCTACGAGCAGTACTTC.

This chain connects TRBV2 to TRBJ1-1; D is undetermined. The CDR3 sequence is 14 residues long. Germline CDR1 is SNHLY and CDR2 is FYNNEI. V lost 3 bases, J lost 0 bases, and 8 bases lay in between. CDR3 sequence (DNA): TGTGCCAGCAGTGACAAGAGAATGAACACTGAAGCTTTCTTT. Encoded protein: CASSDKRMNTEAFF.

This rearrangement joins TRBV2 to TRBJ2-7, with D possibly TRBD1 on 5 matching bases. The CDR3 totals 15 residues. The ends were cut back, 1 base at V and 0 bases at J, with 10 bases in the middle. The germline V gene encodes CDR1 SNHLY and CDR2 FYNNEI. CDR3 nucleotides: TGTGCCAGCAGTGAAGAGGGGCCGAGCTCCTACGAGCAGTACTTC. Translated, it gives CASSEEGPSSYEQYF.